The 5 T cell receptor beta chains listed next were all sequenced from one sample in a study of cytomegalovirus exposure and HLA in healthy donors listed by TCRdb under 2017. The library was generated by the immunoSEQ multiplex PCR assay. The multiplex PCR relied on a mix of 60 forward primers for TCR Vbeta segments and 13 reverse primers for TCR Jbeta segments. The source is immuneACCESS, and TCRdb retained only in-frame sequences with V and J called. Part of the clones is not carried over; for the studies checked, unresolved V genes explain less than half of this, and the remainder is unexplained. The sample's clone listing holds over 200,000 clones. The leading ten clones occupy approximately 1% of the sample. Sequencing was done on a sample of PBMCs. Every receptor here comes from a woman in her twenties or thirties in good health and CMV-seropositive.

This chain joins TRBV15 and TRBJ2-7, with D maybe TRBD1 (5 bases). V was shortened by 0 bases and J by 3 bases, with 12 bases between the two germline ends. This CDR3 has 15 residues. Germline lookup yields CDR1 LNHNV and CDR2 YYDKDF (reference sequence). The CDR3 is CATSREKGVYYEQYF. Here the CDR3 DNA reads TGTGCCACCAGCAGAGAAAAAGGGGTTTACTACGAGCAGTACTTC.

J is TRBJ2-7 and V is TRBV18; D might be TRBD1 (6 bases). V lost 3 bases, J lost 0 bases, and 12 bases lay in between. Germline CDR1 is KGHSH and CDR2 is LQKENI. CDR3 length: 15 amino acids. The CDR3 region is CASSPFQDSSYEQYF. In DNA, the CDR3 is TGTGCCAGCTCACCCTTCCAGGACAGCTCCTACGAGCAGTACTTC.

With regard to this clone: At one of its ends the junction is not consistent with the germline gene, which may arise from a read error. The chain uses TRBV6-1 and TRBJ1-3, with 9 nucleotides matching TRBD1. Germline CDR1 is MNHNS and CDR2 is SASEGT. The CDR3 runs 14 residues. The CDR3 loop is CASSALGQGGIGAF. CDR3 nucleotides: TGTGCCAGCAGTGCCCTGGGACAGGGCGGGATTGGGGCTTTT.

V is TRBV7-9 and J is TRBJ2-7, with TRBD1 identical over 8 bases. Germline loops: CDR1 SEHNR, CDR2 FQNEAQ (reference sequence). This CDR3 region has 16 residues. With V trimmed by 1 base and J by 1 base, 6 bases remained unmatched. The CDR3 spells CASSLGTGLLSYEQYF. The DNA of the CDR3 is TGTGCCAGCAGCTTAGGGACAGGGCTTCTTTCCTACGAGCAGTACTTC.

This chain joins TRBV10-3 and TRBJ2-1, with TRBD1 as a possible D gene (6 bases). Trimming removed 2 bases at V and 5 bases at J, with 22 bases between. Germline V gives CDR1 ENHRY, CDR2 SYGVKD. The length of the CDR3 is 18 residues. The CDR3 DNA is TGTGCCATCAGTGAGCCACAACCGTCCATGGGGGCCCACAATGAGCAGTTCTTC. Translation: CAISEPQPSMGAHNEQFF.